The 19 T cell receptor beta chains below come from one sample, sequenced in a study of technical replicates of blood from several donors (dated by TCRdb to the late 2010s). The library was prepared using the immunoSEQ multiplex PCR assay. As stored in TCRdb, this immuneACCESS dataset retains in-frame rearrangements with V and J assigned. A fraction of the clones does not appear; measured against another copy, unresolved V genes explain less than half of the discrepancy, and the remainder lacks a known reason. This sample gives approximately 87,000 clones in total; 85% to 95% of them show up just once. The top ten clones comprise roughly 0.33% of the sample. Material: T cells isolated from PBMCs. The receptors originated from a human donor in good health.

The rearrangement uses TRBV5-5 and TRBJ2-6, with D perhaps matching TRBD2 (6 bases). The CDR3 is 18 amino acids. Germline lookup yields CDR1 SGHKS and CDR2 YYEKEE (reference sequence). The V and J ends lost 4 bases and 0 bases respectively, with 17 bases between them. The CDR3 region has the DNA TGTGCCAGCAGCCCCTGGGTAGCGGAAGCCTCTGGGGCCAACGTCCTGACTTTC. This sequence encodes CASSPWVAEASGANVLTF. The variable domain in full, completed from reference TRBV5-5 and TRBJ2-6, reads DAGVTQSPTHLIKTRGQQVTLRCSPISGHKSVSWYQQVLGQGPQFIFQYYEKEERGRGNFPDRFSARQFPNYSSELNVNALLLGDSALYLCASSPWVAEASGANVLTFGAGSRLTVL.

This chain joins TRBV19 and TRBJ2-5, with 10 nucleotides matching TRBD2. Germline CDR1 and CDR2: LNHDA and SQIVND (reference sequence). J gave up 5 bases and V 4 bases, and 7 bases lay outside the gene matches. The CDR3 spans 15 residues. The CDR3 loop reads CASSSLAGAGETQYF. The DNA of the CDR3 is TGTGCCAGTAGTAGCCTAGCGGGAGCCGGTGAGACCCAGTACTTC.

The chain couples TRBV29-1 to TRBJ1-4; no clear D. The CDR3 runs 12 residues. Trimming removed 1 base at V and 4 bases at J, with 4 bases between. Per the germline V gene, CDR1 is SQVTM and CDR2 is ANQGSEA. The CDR3 nucleotides are TGCAGCGTTGAAGCCTATAATGAAAAACTGTTTTTT. Residues: CSVEAYNEKLFF. The variable domain in full, completed from reference TRBV29-1 and TRBJ1-4, reads SAVISQKPSRDICQRGTSLTIQCQVDSQVTMMFWYRQQPGQSLTLIATANQGSEATYESGFVIDKFPISRPNLTFSTLTVSNMSPEDSSIYLCSVEAYNEKLFFGSGTQLSVL.

The DNA of the CDR3 is TGTGCCAGCAGTAGGGCTAGCGGGAGCTCCTACGAGCAGTACTTC. Translating it yields CASSRASGSSYEQYF. The J gene is TRBJ2-7, the V gene TRBV27; 10 bases align to TRBD2. Germline V gene sequence: CDR1 MNHEY, CDR2 SMNVEV (reference sequence). The CDR3 is made up of 15 amino acids. The trim removed 5 bases at V and 0 bases at J, leaving 4 bases unmatched.

The chain has TRBV12-5 and TRBJ1-1, with D maybe TRBD1 (5 bases). This CDR3 is built from 13 residues. V lost 3 bases to trimming and J lost 5 bases, with 10 bases between them. Germline V gene data show CDR1 as LGHNT and CDR2 as FRNRAP. CDR3 nucleotide sequence: TGTGCTAGTGGTTTCCAGGGAATAACTGAAGCTTTCTTT. Translation gives CASGFQGITEAFF. The complete variable domain, with remaining parts taken from reference TRBV12-5 and TRBJ1-1, reads DARVTQTPRHKVTEMGQEVTMRCQPILGHNTVFWYRQTMMQGLELLAYFRNRAPLDDSGMPKDRFSAEMPDATLATLKIQPSEPRDSAVYFCASGFQGITEAFFGQGTRLTVV.

The CDR3 protein is CASSLGLAADTQYF. CDR3 DNA: TGTGCCAGCAGCCTGGGACTAGCAGCAGATACGCAGTATTTT. This rearrangement joins TRBV4-2 to TRBJ2-3, with 9 bases identical to TRBD2. The CDR3 spans 14 residues. In germline, CDR1 is LGHNA, CDR2 YNFKEQ. Unmatched junction bases numbered 3, after V lost 4 bases and J lost 4 bases.

The chain has TRBV4-1 and TRBJ1-5, with D maybe TRBD1 (6 bases). Trimming removed 0 bases at V and 0 bases at J, with 12 bases between. The CDR3 totals 17 residues. Germline V lookup: CDR1 MGHRA, CDR2 YSYEKL. This chain's CDR3 is CASSQEGGGYSNQPQHF. For the CDR3, the DNA is TGCGCCAGCAGCCAAGAAGGGGGAGGGTATAGCAATCAGCCCCAGCATTTT.

The chain joins TRBV14 to TRBJ1-1; TRBD1 aligns across 7 bases. Germline V CDR1 and CDR2: SGHDN, FVKESK. This CDR3 is built from 13 residues. V lost 4 bases to trimming and J lost 2 bases; unmatched junction nucleotides: 1. CDR3: CASSRGGNTEAFF. As DNA, the CDR3 is TGTGCCAGCAGCCGAGGGGGCAACACTGAAGCTTTCTTT.

V and J are TRBV5-4 and TRBJ2-1, with TRBD2 matching over 8 bases. CDR1 is SGHNT, CDR2 YYREEE, per germline (reference sequence). The CDR3 covers 15 residues. V shed 1 base and J 4 bases; nucleotides not matched to a gene: 4. The CDR3 is CASSLSSGGYNEQFF. The DNA for the CDR3 is TGTGCCAGCAGCTTGTCGAGCGGGGGATACAATGAGCAGTTCTTC.

The V gene is TRBV19, the J gene TRBJ2-7, with a weak D call TRBD2 (6 bases). Trimming took 3 bases from V and 2 from J, leaving 11 bases between them. The CDR3 totals 14 residues. Germline V gene lookup returns CDR1 LNHDA and CDR2 SQIVND (reference sequence). The CDR3 loop reads CASSIRERPYEQYF. The CDR3 nucleotides read TGTGCCAGTAGTATTCGGGAGCGGCCCTACGAGCAGTACTTC.

The chain links TRBV6-1 to TRBJ2-3; 7 bases line up with TRBD2. V lost 2 bases and J lost 5; bases outside the gene matches: 4. The CDR3 has 14 residues. Germline CDR1 and CDR2: MNHNS and SASEGT. The CDR3 nucleotides are TGTGCCAGCAGTGAACACGCGGGAGAAGATACGCAGTATTTT. Its protein product is CASSEHAGEDTQYF.

The gene calls are TRBV11-2 and TRBJ2-7, with TRBD2 matching over 10 bases. Germline CDR1 and CDR2: SGHAT and FQNNGV. This CDR3 contains 13 residues. Unmatched junction bases numbered 1, after V lost 6 bases and J lost 2 bases. This CDR3 reads CASRLAGTYEQYF. CDR3 DNA sequence: TGTGCCAGCAGACTAGCGGGGACCTACGAGCAGTACTTC.

The V and J genes are TRBV6-6 and TRBJ1-1; 7 nucleotides match TRBD1. CDR3 length equals 13 residues. Germline V gene sequence: CDR1 MNHNY, CDR2 SVGAGI (reference sequence). V shed 7 bases and J 4 bases; nucleotides not matched to a gene: 6. The CDR3 nucleotides read TGTGCCAGCAAAAGACAGGGCCCCACTGAAGCTTTCTTT. It yields the protein CASKRQGPTEAFF.

The chain carries TRBV2 and TRBJ2-1, with TRBD2 as a possible D gene (6 bases). Trimming left V 10 bases short and J 3 bases short, with 19 bases between. CDR3 length: 15 residues. The germline V gene has CDR1 SNHLY and CDR2 FYNNEI. Here the CDR3 reads CATERSGLIYNEQFF. CDR3 bases: TGTGCCACCGAGAGATCGGGACTCATCTACAATGAGCAGTTCTTC.

V usage is TRBV7-2 and J usage is TRBJ2-7; 12 bases align to TRBD1. Losses at the gene ends were 4 bases for V and 6 bases for J; bases not matched to a gene: 7. The CDR3 covers 15 residues. Per the germline V gene, CDR1 is SGHTA and CDR2 is FQGNSA. The CDR3: CASSSDRDRGREQYF. CDR3 nucleotide sequence: TGTGCCAGCAGCTCAGACCGGGACAGGGGGCGCGAGCAGTACTTC.

Points on this clone: The same CDR3 arises from other DNA sequences in this sample as well. The chain carries TRBV4-3 and TRBJ2-5; 11 positions match TRBD2. CDR1 and CDR2 from the germline V gene are LGHNA and YSLEER. The V and J ends lost 0 bases and 1 base, in that order; junction bases with no gene match: 7. There are 18 residues in the CDR3. CDR3 loop: CASSQDGLAGGTQETQYF. The CDR3 coding sequence is TGCGCCAGCAGCCAAGATGGGTTAGCGGGAGGGACCCAAGAGACCCAGTACTTC.

The CDR3 region is CASSLGGLAVYEQYF. CDR3 coding DNA: TGTGCCAGCAGTTTAGGGGGACTAGCGGTGTACGAGCAGTACTTC. This chain joins TRBV28 and TRBJ2-7; 11 bases match TRBD2. This CDR3 is built from 15 residues. The V gene's germline CDR1 is MDHEN and CDR2 SYDVKM. V lost 2 bases to trimming and J lost 4 bases; unmatched junction nucleotides: 4. Supplemented by reference TRBV28 and TRBJ2-7, the full variable domain reads DVKVTQSSRYLVKRTGEKVFLECVQDMDHENMFWYRQDPGLGLRLIYFSYDVKMKEKGDIPEGYSVSREKKERFSLILESASTNQTSMYLCASSLGGLAVYEQYFGPGTRLTVT.

This clone was observed once. The chain links TRBV13 to TRBJ2-2, with 10 positions matching TRBD2. V lost 4 bases, J lost 4 bases, and 6 bases stayed unmatched. The CDR3 runs to 16 residues. CDR1 and CDR2 (germline): PRHDT, FYEKMQ (reference sequence). The CDR3 loop reads CASSSPSGSTTGELFF. The CDR3 DNA reads as TGTGCCAGCAGCTCACCTAGCGGGAGTACCACCGGGGAGCTGTTTTTT.

The chain uses TRBV19 and TRBJ1-1, with 9 bases identical to TRBD1. Per the germline V gene, CDR1 is LNHDA and CDR2 is SQIVND (reference sequence). Losses at the gene ends were 7 bases for V and 5 bases for J; bases not matched to a gene: 11. The CDR3 covers 15 residues. CDR3 in amino acids: CASMAYRDRETEAFF. CDR3 DNA: TGTGCCAGTATGGCGTACCGGGACAGGGAAACTGAAGCTTTCTTT.